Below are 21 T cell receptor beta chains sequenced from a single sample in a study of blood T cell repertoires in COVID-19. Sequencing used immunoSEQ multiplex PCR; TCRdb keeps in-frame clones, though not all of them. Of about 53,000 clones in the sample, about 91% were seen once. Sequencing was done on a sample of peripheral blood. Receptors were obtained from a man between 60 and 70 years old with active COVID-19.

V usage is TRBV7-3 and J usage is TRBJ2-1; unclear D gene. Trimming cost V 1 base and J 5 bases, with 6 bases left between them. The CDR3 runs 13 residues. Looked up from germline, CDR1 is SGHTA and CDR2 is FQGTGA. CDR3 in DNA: TGTGCCAGCAGCTTAAGTCAGGACAATGAGCAGTTCTTC. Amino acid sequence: CASSLSQDNEQFF.

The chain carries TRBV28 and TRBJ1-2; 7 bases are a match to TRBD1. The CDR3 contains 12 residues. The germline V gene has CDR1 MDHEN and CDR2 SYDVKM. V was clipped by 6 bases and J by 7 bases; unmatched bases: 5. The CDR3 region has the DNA TGTGCCAGCAGGGAGCAGGGGGGTGGCTACACCTTC. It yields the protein CASREQGGGYTF.

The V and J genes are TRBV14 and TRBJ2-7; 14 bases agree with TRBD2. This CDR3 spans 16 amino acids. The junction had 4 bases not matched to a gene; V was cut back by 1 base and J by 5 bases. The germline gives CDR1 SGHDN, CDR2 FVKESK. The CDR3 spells CASSQGGLAGVNEQYF. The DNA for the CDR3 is TGTGCCAGCAGCCAAGGGGGACTAGCGGGAGTAAACGAGCAGTACTTC.

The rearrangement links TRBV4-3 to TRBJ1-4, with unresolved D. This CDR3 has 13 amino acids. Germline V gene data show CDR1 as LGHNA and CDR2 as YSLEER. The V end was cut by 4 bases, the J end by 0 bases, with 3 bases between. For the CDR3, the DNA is TGCGCCAGCAGCCGAGCAACTAATGAAAAACTGTTTTTT. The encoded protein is CASSRATNEKLFF.

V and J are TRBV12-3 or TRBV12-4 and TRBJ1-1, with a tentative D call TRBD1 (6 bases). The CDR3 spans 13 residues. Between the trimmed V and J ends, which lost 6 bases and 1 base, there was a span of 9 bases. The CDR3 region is CASSKTGNTEAFF. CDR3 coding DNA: TGTGCCAGCAGCAAGACAGGGAACACTGAAGCTTTCTTT.

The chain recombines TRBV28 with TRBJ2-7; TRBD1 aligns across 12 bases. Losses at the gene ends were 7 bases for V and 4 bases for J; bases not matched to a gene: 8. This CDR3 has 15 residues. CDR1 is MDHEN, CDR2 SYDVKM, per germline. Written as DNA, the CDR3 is TGTGCCAGCACTCCGCCGGGACAGGGGGCTTACGAGCAGTACTTC. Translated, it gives CASTPPGQGAYEQYF.

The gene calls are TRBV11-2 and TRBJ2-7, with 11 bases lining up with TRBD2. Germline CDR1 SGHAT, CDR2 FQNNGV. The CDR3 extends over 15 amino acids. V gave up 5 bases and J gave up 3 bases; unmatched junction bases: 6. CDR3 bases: TGTGCCAGCAGCCTGGGACTAGCGGTTCTCTACGAGCAGTACTTC. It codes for CASSLGLAVLYEQYF.

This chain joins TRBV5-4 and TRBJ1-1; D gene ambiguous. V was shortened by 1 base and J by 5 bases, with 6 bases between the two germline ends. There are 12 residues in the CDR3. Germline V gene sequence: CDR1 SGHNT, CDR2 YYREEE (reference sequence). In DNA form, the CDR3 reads TGTGCCAGCAGCTTGTCGTTGACTGAAGCTTTCTTT. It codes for CASSLSLTEAFF.

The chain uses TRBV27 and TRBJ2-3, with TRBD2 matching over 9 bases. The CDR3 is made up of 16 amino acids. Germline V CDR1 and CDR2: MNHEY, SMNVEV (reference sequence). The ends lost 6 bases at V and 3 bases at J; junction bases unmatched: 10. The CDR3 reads CASRRLPGLATDTQYF. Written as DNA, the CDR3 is TGTGCCAGCAGGCGCCTCCCGGGACTAGCAACAGATACGCAGTATTTT.

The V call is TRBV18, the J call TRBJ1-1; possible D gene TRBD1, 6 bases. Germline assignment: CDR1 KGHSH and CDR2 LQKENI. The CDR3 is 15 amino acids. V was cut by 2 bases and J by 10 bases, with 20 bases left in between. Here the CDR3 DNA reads TGTGCCAGCTCACCAGGCAGGCCAGGGGCATTCGGAGCTTTCTTT. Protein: CASSPGRPGAFGAFF.

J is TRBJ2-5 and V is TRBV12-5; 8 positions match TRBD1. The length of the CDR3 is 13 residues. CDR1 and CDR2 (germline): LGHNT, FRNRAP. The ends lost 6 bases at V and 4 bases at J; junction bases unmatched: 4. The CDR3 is CASGDRGGETQYF. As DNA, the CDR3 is TGTGCTAGTGGCGACAGGGGTGGAGAGACCCAGTACTTC.

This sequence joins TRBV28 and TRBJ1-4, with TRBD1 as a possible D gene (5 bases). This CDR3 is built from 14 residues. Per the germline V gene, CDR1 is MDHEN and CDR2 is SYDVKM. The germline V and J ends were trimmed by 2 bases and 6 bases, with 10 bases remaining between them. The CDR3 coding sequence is TGTGCCAGCAGTTTAACAGGAGGGGATGAAAAACTGTTTTTT. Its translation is CASSLTGGDEKLFF.

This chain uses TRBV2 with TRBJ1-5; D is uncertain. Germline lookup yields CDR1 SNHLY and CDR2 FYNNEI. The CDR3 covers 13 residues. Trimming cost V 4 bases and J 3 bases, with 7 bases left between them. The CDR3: CASSAGFNQPQHF. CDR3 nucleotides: TGTGCCAGCAGTGCGGGATTCAATCAGCCCCAGCATTTT.

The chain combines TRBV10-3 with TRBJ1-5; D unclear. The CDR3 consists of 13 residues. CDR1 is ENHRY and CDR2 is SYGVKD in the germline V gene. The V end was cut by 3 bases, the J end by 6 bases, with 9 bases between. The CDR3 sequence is CAISDHAGQPQHF. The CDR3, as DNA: TGTGCCATCAGTGACCATGCGGGTCAGCCCCAGCATTTT.

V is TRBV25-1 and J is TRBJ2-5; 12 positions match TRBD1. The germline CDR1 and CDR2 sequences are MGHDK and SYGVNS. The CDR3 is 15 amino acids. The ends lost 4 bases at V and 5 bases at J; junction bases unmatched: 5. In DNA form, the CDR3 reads TGTGCCAGCAGTGGGGACAGGGGGCGTTGGGAGACCCAGTACTTC. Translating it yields CASSGDRGRWETQYF.

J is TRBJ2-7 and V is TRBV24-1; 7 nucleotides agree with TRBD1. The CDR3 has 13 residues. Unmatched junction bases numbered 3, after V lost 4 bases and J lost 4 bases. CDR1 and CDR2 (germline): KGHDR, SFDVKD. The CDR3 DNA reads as TGTGCCACCAGTGACAGACAGGGTTACGAGCAGTACTTC. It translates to CATSDRQGYEQYF.

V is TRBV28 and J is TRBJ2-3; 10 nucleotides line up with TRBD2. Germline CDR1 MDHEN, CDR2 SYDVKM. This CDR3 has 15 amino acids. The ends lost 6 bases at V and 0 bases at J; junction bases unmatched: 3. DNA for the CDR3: TGTGCCAGCAGACCTAGCGGGAGCAGCACAGATACGCAGTATTTT. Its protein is CASRPSGSSTDTQYF.

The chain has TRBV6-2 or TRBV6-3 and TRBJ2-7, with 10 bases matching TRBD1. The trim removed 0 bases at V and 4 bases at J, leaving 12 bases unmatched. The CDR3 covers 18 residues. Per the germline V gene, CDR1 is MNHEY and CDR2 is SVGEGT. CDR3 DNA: TGTGCCAGCAGTTACTCCGCCGTTCGGACAGGGGGGGCTTACGAGCAGTACTTC. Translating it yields CASSYSAVRTGGAYEQYF.

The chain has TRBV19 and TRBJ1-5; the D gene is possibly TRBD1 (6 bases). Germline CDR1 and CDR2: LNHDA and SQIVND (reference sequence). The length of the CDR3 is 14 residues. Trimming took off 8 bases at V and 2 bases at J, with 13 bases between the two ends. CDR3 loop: CASRISGGNQPQHF. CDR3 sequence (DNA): TGTGCCAGTCGGATATCAGGGGGCAATCAGCCCCAGCATTTT.

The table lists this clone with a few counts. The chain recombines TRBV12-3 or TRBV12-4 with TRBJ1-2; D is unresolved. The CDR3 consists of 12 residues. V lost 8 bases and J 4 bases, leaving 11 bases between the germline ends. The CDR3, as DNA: TGTGCCAGCGGGCAGAGCAGCTATGGCTACACCTTC. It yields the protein CASGQSSYGYTF.

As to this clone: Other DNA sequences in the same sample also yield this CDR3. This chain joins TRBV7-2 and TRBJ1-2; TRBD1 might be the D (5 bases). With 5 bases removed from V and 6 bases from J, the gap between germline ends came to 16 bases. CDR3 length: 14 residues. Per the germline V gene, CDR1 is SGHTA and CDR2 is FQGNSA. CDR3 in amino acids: CASSPQAAPDGYTF. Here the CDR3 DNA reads TGTGCCAGCAGCCCACAGGCTGCGCCCGATGGCTACACCTTC.